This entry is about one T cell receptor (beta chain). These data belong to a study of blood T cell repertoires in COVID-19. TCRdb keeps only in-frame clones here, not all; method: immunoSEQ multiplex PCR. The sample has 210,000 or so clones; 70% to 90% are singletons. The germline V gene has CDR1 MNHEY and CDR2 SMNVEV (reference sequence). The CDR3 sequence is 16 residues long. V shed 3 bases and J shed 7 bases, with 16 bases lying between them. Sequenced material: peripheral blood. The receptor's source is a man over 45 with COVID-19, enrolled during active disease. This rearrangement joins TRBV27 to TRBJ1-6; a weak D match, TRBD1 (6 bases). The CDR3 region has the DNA TGTGCCAGCAGTTTTTTTGTGGCACAGGGCAATTCACCCCTCCACTTT. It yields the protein CASSFFVAQGNSPLHF.